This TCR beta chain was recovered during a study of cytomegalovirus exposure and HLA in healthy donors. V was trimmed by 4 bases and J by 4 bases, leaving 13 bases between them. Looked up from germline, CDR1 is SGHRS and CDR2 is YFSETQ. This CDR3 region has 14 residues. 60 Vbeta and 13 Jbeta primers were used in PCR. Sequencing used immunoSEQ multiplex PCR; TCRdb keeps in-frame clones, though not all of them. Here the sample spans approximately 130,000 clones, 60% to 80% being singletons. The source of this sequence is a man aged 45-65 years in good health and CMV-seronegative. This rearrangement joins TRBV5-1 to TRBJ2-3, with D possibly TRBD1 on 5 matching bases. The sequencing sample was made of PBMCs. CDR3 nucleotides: TGCGCCAGCAGCGATCCTAGGGGCTCAGATACGCAGTATTTT. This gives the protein CASSDPRGSDTQYF. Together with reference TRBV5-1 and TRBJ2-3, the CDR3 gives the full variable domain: KAGVTQTPRYLIKTRGQQVTLSCSPISGHRSVSWYQQTPGQGLQFLFEYFSETQRNKGNFPGRFSGRQFSNSRSEMNVSTLELGDSALYLCASSDPRGSDTQYFGPGTRLTVL.